This is a list of T cell receptor beta chains from one sample in a study of T-cell reconstitution after alpha-beta-depleted transplantation in children. TCRdb processed the PCR reads anew with MiXCR; each CDR3 protein has one entry. The sample shows approximately 350,000 distinct CDR3 sequences, roughly 15% of them seen only once. Material: PBMCs, obtained from the stem cell graft. The source is a human donor who donated a stem cell graft to a child with Fanconi anemia. Each CDR3 is given with its conserved first and last residue. A D gene is named only where the DNA matches it firmly. Clone size, where shown, is once, few, many, or a class for clones that have expanded.

>TRBV20-1|TRBD2|TRBJ2-3|.
TGCTGCGCTAGTTTGTCACTAGCGTTTAGTACAGATACGCAGTATTTT
CCASLSLAFSTDTQYF
>TRBV5-8|TRBD1|TRBJ1-1|few
TGTGCCAGCAGACCGGGACAGCCTTTCACTGAAGCTTTCTTT
CASRPGQPFTEAFF
>TRBV20-1|.|TRBJ1-1|.
TGCAGTGCTACGGGCCAGGGGCCGAGGGTGATGGTGAACACTGAAGCTTTCTTT
CSATGQGPRVMVNTEAFF
>TRBV9|.|TRBJ2-1|few
TGTGCCAGCAGCGTAGTTGGGGGGACATACAATGAGCAGTTCTTC
CASSVVGGTYNEQFF
>TRBV28|TRBD1|TRBJ1-4|few
TGTGCCAGCATTACCGGGACAGGGTGGAGGAATGAAAAACTGTTTTTT
CASITGTGWRNEKLFF
>TRBV5-1|.|TRBJ1-1|few
TGCGCCAGCACCTTGGACAGTGAAGCTTTCTTT
CASTLDSEAFF
>TRBV4-3|.|TRBJ1-1|few
TGCGCCAGCAGTAACCTGGGGAACACTGAAGCTTTCTTT
CASSNLGNTEAFF
>TRBV7-2|.|TRBJ1-2|few
TGTGCCAGCAGCCCCCTCTACTCGGAGGGCTACACCTTC
CASSPLYSEGYTF
>TRBV7-2|.|TRBJ1-1|few
TGTGCCAGCAGCTTAGAGTCGGCCTACACTGAAGCTTTCTTT
CASSLESAYTEAFF
>TRBV29-1|.|TRBJ2-3|many
TGCAGCGTTGAGGAGGGGTCGGATACGCAGTATTTT
CSVEEGSDTQYF
>TRBV29-1|.|TRBJ2-1|few
TGCAGCGTTGTCGGGGAAATCATCTACAATGAGCAGTTCTTC
CSVVGEIIYNEQFF